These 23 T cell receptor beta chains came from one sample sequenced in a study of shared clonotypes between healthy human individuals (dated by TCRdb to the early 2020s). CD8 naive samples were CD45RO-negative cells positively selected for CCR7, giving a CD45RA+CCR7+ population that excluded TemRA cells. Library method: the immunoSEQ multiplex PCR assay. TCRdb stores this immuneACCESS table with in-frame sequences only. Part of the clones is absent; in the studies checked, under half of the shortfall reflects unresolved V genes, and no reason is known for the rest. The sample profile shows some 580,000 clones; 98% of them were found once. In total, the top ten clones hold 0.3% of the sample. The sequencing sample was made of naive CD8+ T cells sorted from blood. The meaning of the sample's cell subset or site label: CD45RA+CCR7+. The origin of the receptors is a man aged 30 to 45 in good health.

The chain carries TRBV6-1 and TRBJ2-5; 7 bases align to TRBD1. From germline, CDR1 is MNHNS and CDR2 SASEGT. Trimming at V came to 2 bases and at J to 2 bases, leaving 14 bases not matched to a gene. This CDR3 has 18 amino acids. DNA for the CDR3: TGTGCCAGCAGTGAATTAGGGGACAGACCGATCGAACAAGAGACCCAGTACTTC. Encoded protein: CASSELGDRPIEQETQYF.

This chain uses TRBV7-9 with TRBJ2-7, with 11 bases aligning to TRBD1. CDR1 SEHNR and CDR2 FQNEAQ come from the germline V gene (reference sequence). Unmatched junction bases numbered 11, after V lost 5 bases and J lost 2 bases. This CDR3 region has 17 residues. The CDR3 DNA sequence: TGTGCCAGCAGCGGGGACAGGGGGGGCCCCCTCGCCTACGAGCAGTACTTC. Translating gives CASSGDRGGPLAYEQYF.

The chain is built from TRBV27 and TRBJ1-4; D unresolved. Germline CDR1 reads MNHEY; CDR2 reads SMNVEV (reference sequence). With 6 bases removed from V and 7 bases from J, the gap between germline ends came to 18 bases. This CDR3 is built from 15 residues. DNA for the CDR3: TGTGCCAGCAGCCCGAAGTCCTCCGAGGCTGAAAAACTGTTTTTT. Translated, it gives CASSPKSSEAEKLFF.

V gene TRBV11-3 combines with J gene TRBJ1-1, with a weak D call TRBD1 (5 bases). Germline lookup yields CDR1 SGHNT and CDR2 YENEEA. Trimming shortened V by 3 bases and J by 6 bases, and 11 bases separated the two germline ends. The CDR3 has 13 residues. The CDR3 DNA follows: TGTGCCAGCAGCTTTGGGACGAATTCTGAAGCTTTCTTT. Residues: CASSFGTNSEAFF.

CDR3 in DNA: TGTGCCAGCAGTTACTCGATTGGAGGGGAAGCTTTCTTT. Translation: CASSYSIGGEAFF. The chain couples TRBV6-5 to TRBJ1-1; D gene ambiguous. V was trimmed by 0 bases and J by 8 bases, leaving 10 bases between them. Germline V gene sequence: CDR1 MNHEY, CDR2 SVGAGI. CDR3 length: 13 residues.

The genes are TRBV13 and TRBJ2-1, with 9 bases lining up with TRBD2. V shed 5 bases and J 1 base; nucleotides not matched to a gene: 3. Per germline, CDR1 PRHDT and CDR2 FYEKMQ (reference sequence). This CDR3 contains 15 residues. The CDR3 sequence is CASSRTSVSYNEQFF. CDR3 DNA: TGTGCCAGCAGCCGGACTAGCGTGTCCTACAATGAGCAGTTCTTC.

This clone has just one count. The DNA for the CDR3 is TGTGCCAGCAGTTTCCCTAGGGGGTGGGGAAGCAATCAGCCCCAGCATTTT. The encoded protein is CASSFPRGWGSNQPQHF. This chain uses TRBV28 with TRBJ1-5; weak D call: TRBD1 (6 bases). This CDR3 has 17 residues. Germline loops: CDR1 MDHEN, CDR2 SYDVKM. Trimming cost V 3 bases and J 1 base, with 16 bases left between them.

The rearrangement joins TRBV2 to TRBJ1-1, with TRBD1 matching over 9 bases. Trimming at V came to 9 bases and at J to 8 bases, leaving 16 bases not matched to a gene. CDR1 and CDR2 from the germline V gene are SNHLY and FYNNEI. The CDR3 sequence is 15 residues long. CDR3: CARDRGRSEVGEAFF. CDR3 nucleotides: TGTGCCAGGGACAGGGGCCGGTCTGAAGTTGGGGAAGCTTTCTTT. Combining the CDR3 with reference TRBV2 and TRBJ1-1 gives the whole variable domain EPEVTQTPSHQVTQMGQEVILRCVPISNHLYFYWYRQILGQKVEFLVSFYNNEISEKSEIFDDQFSVERPDGSNFTLKIRSTKLEDSAMYFCARDRGRSEVGEAFFGQGTRLTVV.

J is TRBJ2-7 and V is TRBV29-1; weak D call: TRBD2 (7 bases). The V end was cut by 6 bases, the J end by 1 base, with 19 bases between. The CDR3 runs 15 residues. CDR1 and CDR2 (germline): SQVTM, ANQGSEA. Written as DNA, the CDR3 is TGCAGCGTCCCGTCGGGGGGCGGGAAGTCCTACGAGCAGTACTTC. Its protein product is CSVPSGGGKSYEQYF.

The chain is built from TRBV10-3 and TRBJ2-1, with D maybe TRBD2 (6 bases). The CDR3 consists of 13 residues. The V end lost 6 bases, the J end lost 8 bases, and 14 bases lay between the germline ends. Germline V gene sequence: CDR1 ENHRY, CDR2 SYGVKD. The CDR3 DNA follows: TGTGCCATCAGGGGGGAGGCAGGGCATGAGCAGTTCTTC. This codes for CAIRGEAGHEQFF.

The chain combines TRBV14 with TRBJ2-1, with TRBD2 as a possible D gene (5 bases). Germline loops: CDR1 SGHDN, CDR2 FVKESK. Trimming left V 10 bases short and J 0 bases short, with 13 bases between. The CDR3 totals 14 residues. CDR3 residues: CATSDLSSYNEQFF. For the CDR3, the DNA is TGTGCCACCTCGGACTTGAGCTCCTACAATGAGCAGTTCTTC.

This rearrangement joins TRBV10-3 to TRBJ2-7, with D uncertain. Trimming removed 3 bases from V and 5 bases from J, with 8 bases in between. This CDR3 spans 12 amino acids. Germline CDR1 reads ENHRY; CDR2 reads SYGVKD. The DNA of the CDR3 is TGTGCCATCAGTGAAAGCGTGGACGAGCAGTACTTC. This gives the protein CAISESVDEQYF.

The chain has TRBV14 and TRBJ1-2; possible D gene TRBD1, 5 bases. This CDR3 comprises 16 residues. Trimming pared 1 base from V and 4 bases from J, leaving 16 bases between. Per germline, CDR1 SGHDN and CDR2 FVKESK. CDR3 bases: TGTGCCAGCAGCCAAGGGGGTTTATACAGGCTCTATGGCTACACCTTC. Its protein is CASSQGGLYRLYGYTF.

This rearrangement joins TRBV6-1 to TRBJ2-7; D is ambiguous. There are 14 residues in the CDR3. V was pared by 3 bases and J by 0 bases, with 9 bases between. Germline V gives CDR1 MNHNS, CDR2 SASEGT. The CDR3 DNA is TGTGCCAGCAGTGATAACCGCTACTCCTACGAGCAGTACTTC. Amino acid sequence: CASSDNRYSYEQYF.

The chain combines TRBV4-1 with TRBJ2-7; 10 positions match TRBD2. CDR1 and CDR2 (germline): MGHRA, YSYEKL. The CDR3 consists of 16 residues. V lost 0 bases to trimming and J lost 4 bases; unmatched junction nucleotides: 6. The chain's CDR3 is CASSQETSGRGYEQYF. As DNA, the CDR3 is TGCGCCAGCAGCCAAGAGACCAGCGGGAGGGGTTACGAGCAGTACTTC.

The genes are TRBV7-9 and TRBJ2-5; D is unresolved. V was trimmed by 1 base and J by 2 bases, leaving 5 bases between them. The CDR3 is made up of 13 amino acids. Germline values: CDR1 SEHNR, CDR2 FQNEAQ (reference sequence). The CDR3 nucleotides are TGTGCCAGCAGCTTAGAGATACAAGAGACCCAGTACTTC. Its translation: CASSLEIQETQYF.

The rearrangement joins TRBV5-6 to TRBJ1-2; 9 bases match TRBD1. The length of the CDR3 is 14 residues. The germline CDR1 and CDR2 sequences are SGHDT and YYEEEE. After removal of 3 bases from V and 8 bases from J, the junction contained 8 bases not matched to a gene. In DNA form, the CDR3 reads TGTGCCAGCAGCTGGACAGGGGTATCGGGAGGCTACACCTTC. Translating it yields CASSWTGVSGGYTF.

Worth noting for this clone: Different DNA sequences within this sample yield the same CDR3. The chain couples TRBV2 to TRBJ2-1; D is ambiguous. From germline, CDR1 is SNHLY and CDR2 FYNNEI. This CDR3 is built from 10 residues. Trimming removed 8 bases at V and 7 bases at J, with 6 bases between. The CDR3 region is CASLGNEQFF. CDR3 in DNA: TGTGCCAGCCTGGGTAATGAGCAGTTCTTC.

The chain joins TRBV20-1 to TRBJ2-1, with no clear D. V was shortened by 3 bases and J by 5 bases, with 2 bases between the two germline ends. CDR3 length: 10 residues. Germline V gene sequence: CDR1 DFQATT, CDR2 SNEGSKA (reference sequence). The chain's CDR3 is CSASNNEQFF. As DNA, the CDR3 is TGCAGTGCTAGTAACAATGAGCAGTTCTTC.

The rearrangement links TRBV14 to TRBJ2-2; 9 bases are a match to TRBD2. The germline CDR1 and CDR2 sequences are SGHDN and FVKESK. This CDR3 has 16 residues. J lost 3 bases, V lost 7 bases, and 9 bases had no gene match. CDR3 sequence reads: CASTSTTSGYTGELFF. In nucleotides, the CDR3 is TGTGCCAGCACCTCGACTACTAGCGGGTACACCGGGGAGCTGTTTTTT. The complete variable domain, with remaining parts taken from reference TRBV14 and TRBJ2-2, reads EAGVTQFPSHSVIEKGQTVTLRCDPISGHDNLYWYRRVMGKEIKFLLHFVKESKQDESGMPNNRFLAERTGGTYSTLKVQPAELEDSGVYFCASTSTTSGYTGELFFGEGSRLTVL.

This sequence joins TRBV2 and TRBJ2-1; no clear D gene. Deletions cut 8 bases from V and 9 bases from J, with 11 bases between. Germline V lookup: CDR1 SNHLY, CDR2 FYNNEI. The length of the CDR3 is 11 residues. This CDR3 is CASPSRGEQFF. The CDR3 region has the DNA TGTGCCAGCCCCTCTAGAGGTGAGCAGTTCTTC.

The CDR3 DNA follows: TGTGCCAGCAGCCCCCCTAAGGATTCTGGAAACACCATATATTTT. This codes for CASSPPKDSGNTIYF. The chain recombines TRBV7-9 with TRBJ1-3, with no clear D. Per germline, CDR1 SEHNR and CDR2 FQNEAQ (reference sequence). The CDR3 extends over 15 amino acids. V shed 5 bases and J shed 1 base, with 12 bases lying between them.

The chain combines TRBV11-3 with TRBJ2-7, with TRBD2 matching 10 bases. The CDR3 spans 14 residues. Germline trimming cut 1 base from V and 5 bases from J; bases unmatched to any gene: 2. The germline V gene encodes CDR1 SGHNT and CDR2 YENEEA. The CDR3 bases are TGTGCCAGCAGCTTAGGGACTAGCGGACACGAGCAGTACTTC. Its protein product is CASSLGTSGHEQYF.